This entry lists 21 T cell receptor beta chains sequenced from one sample in a study of identifying expanded T cells in peripheral blood. Assay used: immunoSEQ multiplex PCR; TCRdb lists only in-frame clones, some missing. The table lists 55,000 to 60,000 clones, approximately 89% of them singletons. The specimen sequenced was blood. The receptor source for this set is a person aged 18 to 75 in good health.

This clone was recorded only once. The rearrangement joins TRBV5-1 to TRBJ1-1; D uncertain. The CDR3 has 13 amino acids. Trimming took off 2 bases at V and 1 base at J, with 6 bases between the two ends. CDR1 SGHRS and CDR2 YFSETQ come from the germline V gene. The CDR3 region is CASSLQTNTEAFF. The CDR3 DNA reads TGCGCCAGCAGCTTACAGACGAACACTGAAGCTTTCTTT.

The chain joins TRBV4-1 to TRBJ2-1, with 10 bases lining up with TRBD2. V shed 1 base, J shed 2 bases, and the junction held 11 bases outside the gene matches. Germline CDR1 is MGHRA and CDR2 is YSYEKL. CDR3 length: 19 amino acids. The CDR3 sequence: CASSQVLSGGASPYNEQFF. The CDR3 DNA reads TGCGCCAGCAGCCAAGTCCTGAGCGGGGGGGCCTCCCCCTACAATGAGCAGTTCTTC.

The count of this clone is one. The rearrangement links TRBV10-3 to TRBJ1-2; a possible D gene is TRBD1 (6 bases). Per the germline V gene, CDR1 is ENHRY and CDR2 is SYGVKD. CDR3 length: 15 amino acids. The ends were cut back, 6 bases at V and 1 base at J, with 15 bases in the middle. The CDR3 is CAIRPGQGNNYGYTF. CDR3 DNA sequence: TGTGCCATCAGGCCGGGACAAGGAAATAACTATGGCTACACCTTC.

CDR3 DNA sequence: TGCAGCGTTGGGTGGAGGGGTGGGGAAAAACTGTTTTTT. Protein product: CSVGWRGGEKLFF. V and J are TRBV29-1 and TRBJ1-4, with TRBD1 as a possible D gene (5 bases). Per the germline V gene, CDR1 is SQVTM and CDR2 is ANQGSEA. V lost 4 bases and J 8 bases, leaving 14 bases between the germline ends. The CDR3 consists of 13 residues.

CDR3 DNA sequence: TGTGCTAGTGGTTTGGTACTCGGACAGTCGAATTACAATGAGCAGTTCTTC. It translates to CASGLVLGQSNYNEQFF. The chain employs TRBV12-5 and TRBJ2-1; D might be TRBD1 (6 bases). The CDR3 totals 17 residues. Germline V gene lookup returns CDR1 LGHNT and CDR2 FRNRAP. V lost 0 bases and J 4 bases, leaving 16 bases between the germline ends.

V usage is TRBV6-5 and J usage is TRBJ2-7; 8 bases are shared with TRBD1. With V trimmed by 4 bases and J by 2 bases, 1 base remained unmatched. Germline assignment: CDR1 MNHEY and CDR2 SVGAGI. CDR3 size: 13 residues. The CDR3: CASSWGQAYEQYF. CDR3 DNA sequence: TGTGCCAGCAGTTGGGGACAGGCCTACGAGCAGTACTTC.

There are a few counts of this clone. In DNA form, the CDR3 reads TGTGCCAGCAGCTTAGAAAGTGGCAGGGGGCTCCATCCTAACTATGGCTACACCTTC. It is translated as CASSLESGRGLHPNYGYTF. This chain uses TRBV7-8 with TRBJ1-2; 8 bases agree with TRBD1. V lost 1 base to trimming and J lost 0 bases; unmatched junction nucleotides: 13. CDR3 length: 19 residues. Germline V CDR1 and CDR2: SGHVS, FQNEAQ. Combining the CDR3 with reference TRBV7-8 and TRBJ1-2 gives the whole variable domain GAGVSQSPRYKVAKRGQDVALRCDPISGHVSLFWYQQALGQGPEFLTYFQNEAQLDKSGLPSDRFFAERPEGSVSTLKIQRTQQEDSAVYLCASSLESGRGLHPNYGYTFGSGTRLTVV.

This sequence joins TRBV7-6 and TRBJ2-1; 11 positions match TRBD2. This CDR3 comprises 16 residues. Germline V gene lookup returns CDR1 SGHVS and CDR2 FNYEAQ. The ends lost 2 bases at V and 9 bases at J; junction bases unmatched: 9. CDR3 in DNA: TGTGCCAGCAGCTTAAGAACTAGCGGGAGTTTATCTGAGCAGTTCTTC. Protein product: CASSLRTSGSLSEQFF.

The chain carries TRBV5-1 and TRBJ2-3, with TRBD2 identical over 16 bases. Germline loops: CDR1 SGHRS, CDR2 YFSETQ. The CDR3 runs 17 residues. V shed 0 bases, J shed 4 bases, and the junction held 2 bases outside the gene matches. The CDR3 DNA follows: TGCGCCAGCAGCTTGGCGGGACTAGCGGGAGGGGCAGATACGCAGTATTTT. The encoded protein is CASSLAGLAGGADTQYF.

CDR3 region: CASSPLDTQYF. In DNA form, the CDR3 reads TGTGCCAGCTCACCATTAGATACGCAGTATTTT. This rearrangement joins TRBV18 to TRBJ2-3, with D uncertain. Germline assignment: CDR1 KGHSH and CDR2 LQKENI. The CDR3 extends over 11 amino acids. V was pared by 2 bases and J by 5 bases, with 2 bases between.

V gene TRBV7-2 combines with J gene TRBJ2-1; D is unclear. This CDR3 contains 12 residues. The germline gives CDR1 SGHTA, CDR2 FQGNSA. V was trimmed by 5 bases and J by 9 bases, leaving 11 bases between them. The CDR3 sequence is CASSPSAFEQFF. Written as DNA, the CDR3 is TGTGCCAGCAGCCCGAGCGCCTTTGAGCAGTTCTTC.

The V call is TRBV18, the J call TRBJ2-3; 10 bases line up with TRBD2. J was trimmed by 3 bases and V by 2 bases; bases with no gene match: 5. The CDR3 has 16 residues. The germline CDR1 and CDR2 sequences are KGHSH and LQKENI. DNA for the CDR3: TGTGCCAGCTCACCAACCCAACTAGCGGGAACAGATACGCAGTATTTT. Its protein product is CASSPTQLAGTDTQYF. Looking up the rest from reference TRBV18 and TRBJ2-3 gives the full variable domain: NAGVMQNPRHLVRRRGQEARLRCSPMKGHSHVYWYRQLPEEGLKFMVYLQKENIIDESGMPKERFSAEFPKEGPSILRIQQVVRGDSAAYFCASSPTQLAGTDTQYFGPGTRLTVL.

This chain joins TRBV10-3 and TRBJ1-1; D uncertain. V gave up 0 bases and J gave up 8 bases, with 10 bases separating them. The CDR3 contains 13 residues. Germline loops: CDR1 ENHRY, CDR2 SYGVKD. The CDR3 nucleotides read TGTGCCATCAGTGAGTCATCCGGGTCCGAAGCTTTCTTT. This codes for CAISESSGSEAFF.

The gene calls are TRBV28 and TRBJ1-3; D remains ambiguous. The CDR3 contains 15 residues. In germline, CDR1 is MDHEN, CDR2 SYDVKM. The germline V and J ends were trimmed by 6 bases and 0 bases, with 12 bases remaining between them. The CDR3 sequence is CASRQPRSSGNTIYF. Here the CDR3 DNA reads TGTGCCAGCAGACAGCCGCGGAGCTCTGGAAACACCATATATTTT. The variable domain in full, completed from reference TRBV28 and TRBJ1-3, reads DVKVTQSSRYLVKRTGEKVFLECVQDMDHENMFWYRQDPGLGLRLIYFSYDVKMKEKGDIPEGYSVSREKKERFSLILESASTNQTSMYLCASRQPRSSGNTIYFGEGSWLTVV.

This chain connects TRBV7-3 to TRBJ2-1; TRBD2 matches at 8 bases. V trimming: 2 bases; J trimming: 5 bases; junction bases outside the gene matches: 5. CDR3 size: 15 residues. Germline lookup yields CDR1 SGHTA and CDR2 FQGTGA. The CDR3 reads CASSLDSSGNNEQFF. The CDR3, as DNA: TGTGCCAGCAGCTTAGATAGTAGCGGGAACAATGAGCAGTTCTTC. Full variable domain (outside the CDR3, taken from reference TRBV7-3 and TRBJ2-1): GAGVSQTPSNKVTEKGKYVELRCDPISGHTALYWYRQSLGQGPEFLIYFQGTGAADDSGLPNDRFFAVRPEGSVSTLKIQRTERGDSAVYLCASSLDSSGNNEQFFGPGTRLTVL.

The J gene is TRBJ2-5, the V gene TRBV2; 7 bases agree with TRBD2. V lost 3 bases and J lost 1; bases outside the gene matches: 17. CDR3 length: 19 residues. From germline, CDR1 is SNHLY and CDR2 FYNNEI. The CDR3 here is CASSDGLDWASGFQETQYF. The CDR3 DNA reads TGTGCCAGCAGTGATGGGCTTGATTGGGCTAGCGGATTCCAAGAGACCCAGTACTTC.

The rearrangement joins TRBV10-1 to TRBJ2-5, with 12 bases identical to TRBD1. Trimming cost V 5 bases and J 6 bases; bases outside gene matches: 10. CDR3 length: 16 residues. Germline CDR1 is WNHNN and CDR2 is SYGVQD (reference sequence). The CDR3 DNA is TGCGCCAGCAGTCCGGGACAGGGGGCCGGAGGGAAGACCCAGTACTTC. Protein: CASSPGQGAGGKTQYF.

The V gene is TRBV25-1, the J gene TRBJ2-4; possible D gene TRBD2, 6 bases. CDR1 is MGHDK and CDR2 is SYGVNS in the germline V gene. Trimming removed 4 bases at V and 8 bases at J, with 15 bases between. The CDR3 is 14 residues long. The CDR3 nucleotides are TGTGCCAGCAGTGGGGGTTTTTGGAGGGACATTCAGTACTTC. Translating it yields CASSGGFWRDIQYF.

Turning to this clone: A read error may be the cause here, since a much bigger clone is one base away. The same CDR3 is also encoded by other DNA sequences in this sample. V is TRBV30 and J is TRBJ1-6; D is unclear. This CDR3 is built from 15 residues. Per the germline V gene, CDR1 is GTSNPN and CDR2 is SVGIG (reference sequence). V was pared by 5 bases and J by 6 bases, with 17 bases between. The CDR3 region has the DNA TGTGCCTGGGCTAGACTCCGTGACATTAATTCACCCCTCCACTTT. It yields the protein CAWARLRDINSPLHF.

The chain links TRBV5-4 to TRBJ2-1, with TRBD2 matching over 7 bases. The germline V gene encodes CDR1 SGHNT and CDR2 YYREEE (reference sequence). There are 15 residues in the CDR3. Unmatched junction bases numbered 10, after V lost 2 bases and J lost 8 bases. The DNA for the CDR3 is TGTGCCAGCAGCTTAGGCGGGAGTGGGGCCGATGAGCAGTTCTTC. This codes for CASSLGGSGADEQFF.

This clone was seen just once. The genes are TRBV9 and TRBJ2-3, with D perhaps TRBD1 (6 bases). V was trimmed by 0 bases and J by 1 base, leaving 15 bases between them. Germline V lookup: CDR1 SGDLS, CDR2 YYNGEE. The CDR3 sequence is 17 residues long. CDR3 sequence: CASSVALDSWGTDTQYF. The CDR3 nucleotides are TGTGCCAGCAGCGTAGCTCTGGACAGTTGGGGCACAGATACGCAGTATTTT.